Listed below are T cell receptor beta chains from one sample, sequenced in a study of cytomegalovirus exposure and HLA in healthy donors. Clones were read by immunoSEQ multiplex PCR, and TCRdb kept only the in-frame ones, dropping some. The sample has approximately 280,000 clones; roughly 90% are singletons. Sequencing used PBMCs. All receptors come from a woman under 30 in good health and CMV-seronegative. Both conserved end residues are part of each CDR3. A D gene is named only where the DNA matches it firmly.

.	14	TRBV7-9	TRBJ1-2	CASSHMGSNYGYTF
TRBD1	15	TRBV28	TRBJ2-7	CASRSGTGTTYEQYF
.	13	TRBV7-3	TRBJ1-1	CASSLRETGRAFF
TRBD1	15	TRBV27	TRBJ1-5	CASSPGQGAVQPQHF
TRBD2	15	TRBV27	TRBJ2-2	CASSPRTSRPGELFF
.	13	TRBV19	TRBJ1-1	CASSTQKNTEAFF
.	15	TRBV6-5	TRBJ2-2	CASKKAGVNTGELFF
TRBD1	20	TRBV27	TRBJ2-6	CASSRQGGPEKLSGANVLTF
.	15	TRBV14	TRBJ1-2	CASSQVAGTNYGYTF
.	17	TRBV27	TRBJ2-1	CASSSVSGLRSYNEQFF
.	14	TRBV18	TRBJ1-2	CASSPPARGYGYTF
.	17	TRBV7-6	TRBJ2-7	CASSLGIGGGYSYEQYF
TRBD1	16	TRBV2	TRBJ1-4	CASRPTGGATNEKLFF
.	14	TRBV7-3	TRBJ1-1	CASSLKRGGTEAFF
TRBD2	18	TRBV19	TRBJ2-1	CASSGNVDSGRAWNEQFF
TRBD1	14	TRBV18	TRBJ1-2	CASSPGTGGYGYTF
.	15	TRBV28	TRBJ1-1	CASSYWGGPYTEAFF
TRBD2	15	TRBV11-2	TRBJ2-3	CASSRGLAGPVTQYF
.	13	TRBV25-1	TRBJ2-2	CASRVGYTGELFF
TRBD1	15	TRBV5-6	TRBJ2-7	CASSLGTGTLYEQYF
.	14	TRBV6-6	TRBJ2-7	CASSQDYPSYEQYF
.	12	TRBV29-1	TRBJ2-5	CSSRDTLETQYF
TRBD1	16	TRBV6-1	TRBJ2-5	CASSEGDRGRQETQYF
TRBD2	17	TRBV19	TRBJ2-3	CASSIGVTSGPTDTQYF
.	14	TRBV28	TRBJ1-1	CASSLGHWIAEAFF
.	13	TRBV6-1	TRBJ1-2	CASSPGRNYGYTF
.	16	TRBV15	TRBJ2-3	CATSRDRREEGGTQYF
.	13	TRBV28	TRBJ1-4	CASSFDPREKLFF
.	14	TRBV5-1	TRBJ2-1	CASSFQTRYNEQFF
TRBD2	14	TRBV19	TRBJ2-3	CASSNSGSSDTQYF
TRBD2	15	TRBV10-3	TRBJ2-2	CATKTSAVSFGELFF
.	13	TRBV4-1	TRBJ2-7	CASSRDIRYEQYF
.	16	TRBV27	TRBJ2-7	CASRPLGAPPADEQYF
.	15	TRBV7-6	TRBJ2-7	CASSLGGSSAYEQYF
.	11	TRBV19	TRBJ1-2	CASSTGDKGTF
TRBD2	16	TRBV25-1	TRBJ2-4	CASSESGDGGKNIQYF
.	14	TRBV25-1	TRBJ1-6	CASSGAGDNSPLHF
TRBD1	15	TRBV2	TRBJ1-4	CASSDRQGGNEKLFF
.	16	TRBV2	TRBJ1-5	CASSEGGRRGNQPQHF
TRBD1	16	TRBV2	TRBJ2-5	CASSPFSDRQQETQYF
.	14	TRBV7-6	TRBJ1-1	CASSPGRMNTEAFF
.	15	TRBV6-1	TRBJ1-5	CATHEGRAPGQPQHF
TRBD1	16	TRBV4-1	TRBJ2-2	CASSQEGRGHTGELFF
.	15	TRBV28	TRBJ1-1	CASSLAQGLNTEAFF
.	14	TRBV19	TRBJ1-1	CASSMYQGNTEAFF
TRBD1	12	TRBV6-1	TRBJ1-2	CASSATDPGQIF
.	11	TRBV19	TRBJ2-1	CASRNLAEQFF
TRBD1	14	TRBV6-5	TRBJ1-1	CASSRTGESTEAFF